This entry lists 15 T cell receptor beta chains sequenced from one sample in a study of blood T cells in healthy people across ages. Through a sample-barcoded 5' primer and a J-beta primer mix, a second PCR was run for roughly 7 to 12 cycles. TCRdb re-analysed the 5' RACE reads in MiXCR, keeping a single row per CDR3 protein. The sample lists 600,000 to 850,000 distinct CDR3 sequences, roughly 47% seen once, with more than 20% in the top ten. Sequencing was done on a sample of blood. The receptors derive from a woman aged 55-75 years in good health.

Note on this clonotype: A junction boundary mismatches the germline segment, possibly from a read error. V gene TRBV7-9 combines with J gene TRBJ2-1; D is undetermined. The CDR3 sequence is 14 residues long. The germline CDR1 and CDR2 sequences are SEHNR and FQNEAQ (reference sequence). CDR3: CTSSLGLEYNEQFF. In DNA, the CDR3 is TGTACCAGCAGCTTAGGTCTAGAGTACAATGAGCAGTTCTTC. The full variable domain, rest sourced from reference TRBV7-9 and TRBJ2-1, is DTGVSQNPRHKITKRGQNVTFRCDPISEHNRLYWYRQTLGQGPEFLTYFQNEAQLEKSRLLSDRFSAERPKGSFSTLEIQRTEQGDSAMYLCTSSLGLEYNEQFFGPGTRLTVL.

The gene calls are TRBV24-1 and TRBJ2-4; 7 bases line up with TRBD2. The DNA matches TRBJ2-7 better at its end, which makes the J call doubtful. This CDR3 spans 15 amino acids. CDR1 is KGHDR and CDR2 is SFDVKD in the germline V gene. Here the CDR3 reads CATSGGGQQIYEQYF. The CDR3 DNA reads TGTGCCACCAGCGGCGGGGGTCAACAAATTTACGAGCAGTACTTC.

The rearrangement links TRBV5-6 to TRBJ2-7; no firm D call. The CDR3 covers 16 residues. V was clipped by 0 bases and J by 1 base, with 14 bases between them. Germline-derived CDR1 and CDR2 are SGHDT and YYEEEE. CDR3 in amino acids: CASSLEGRQASYEQYF. CDR3 sequence (DNA): TGTGCCAGCAGCTTGGAAGGTCGGCAGGCTTCCTACGAGCAGTACTTC. Full variable domain (rest looked up from reference TRBV5-6 and TRBJ2-7): DAGVTQSPTHLIKTRGQQVTLRCSPKSGHDTVSWYQQALGQGPQFIFQYYEEEERQRGNFPDRFSGHQFPNYSSELNVNALLLGDSALYLCASSLEGRQASYEQYFGPGTRLTVT.

The chain is built from TRBV28 and TRBJ1-6; D may be TRBD1 (6 bases). Trimming removed 6 bases from V and 3 bases from J, with 12 bases in between. This CDR3 region has 15 residues. Germline loops: CDR1 MDHEN, CDR2 SYDVKM. CDR3 nucleotides: TGTGCCAGCAGATCGCGACAGGTCTATAATTCACCCCTCCACTTT. Residues: CASRSRQVYNSPLHF.

This clonotype was seen only once. The genes are TRBV12-3 or TRBV12-4 and TRBJ2-1; 7 bases agree with TRBD2. The V gene end was trimmed by 6 bases and the J gene end by 4 bases; junction bases not matched to a gene: 9. There are 15 residues in the CDR3. The CDR3 DNA follows: TGTGCCAGCAGGCCCTCCCGCGGGGGATACAATGAGCAGTTCTTC. It yields the protein CASRPSRGGYNEQFF.

This rearrangement joins TRBV7-9 to TRBJ2-3; D remains unclear. V was trimmed by 5 bases and J by 6 bases, leaving 12 bases between them. The CDR3 has 13 residues. Germline assignment: CDR1 SEHNR and CDR2 FQNEAQ (reference sequence). The CDR3 DNA follows: TGTGCCAGCAGCCCCGAGTGGAAGGATACGCAGTATTTT. Protein sequence: CASSPEWKDTQYF.

This clonotype has just a few counts. The chain joins TRBV5-5 to TRBJ1-2; 9 bases match TRBD1. V gave up 5 bases and J gave up 2 bases; unmatched junction bases: 7. Germline V gives CDR1 SGHKS, CDR2 YYEKEE (reference sequence). The CDR3 runs to 15 residues. DNA for the CDR3: TGTGCCAGCAGATCGACAGGGGGTCCCAACTATGGCTACACCTTC. Residues: CASRSTGGPNYGYTF.

This clonotype showed up just a few times. The CDR3 is CASRAGGRQYF. The CDR3 coding sequence is TGTGCCAGCAGAGCGGGGGGTCGTCAGTACTTC. This chain links TRBV9 with TRBJ2-5; 9 bases fit TRBD2. The CDR3 runs to 11 residues. After removal of 5 bases from V and 11 bases from J, the junction contained 4 bases not matched to a gene. Germline CDR1 SGDLS, CDR2 YYNGEE.

In this sample, this clonotype turned up a few times. The chain recombines TRBV6-2 or TRBV6-3 with TRBJ2-7, with 9 bases fitting TRBD2. V was pared by 2 bases and J by 0 bases, with 11 bases of the junction left unmatched. The germline gives CDR1 MNHEY, CDR2 SVGEGT. The CDR3 has 18 amino acids. CDR3 bases: TGTGCCAGCAGTTACATGTGGACTAGCGCCAAGAGCTCCTACGAGCAGTACTTC. It encodes CASSYMWTSAKSSYEQYF.

Worth noting for this clonotype: An end of the junction does not agree with germline; a read error may underlie this. The DNA of the CDR3 is TGTGCCAGCAGCTACAAACAGGGGGTCACAGAGACGCAGTATTTT. The encoded protein is CASSYKQGVTETQYF. The chain employs TRBV7-2 and TRBJ2-3; 8 nucleotides line up with TRBD1. The CDR3 is 15 amino acids. CDR1 and CDR2 (germline): SGHTA, FQGNSA.

With regard to this clonotype: A much larger clone differs from this one at a single base, so this may be a read error. DNA of the CDR3: TGTGCCAGCAGTACTGGACAGGTAGTTTACGGGCAGTACTTC. Protein product: CASSTGQVVYGQYF. The chain employs TRBV12-3 or TRBV12-4 and TRBJ2-7, with 7 bases fitting TRBD1. CDR3 length: 14 residues.

This clonotype was detected only a few times. This chain connects TRBV5-1 to TRBJ1-2; 11 bases line up with TRBD1. Germline V CDR1 and CDR2: SGHRS, YFSETQ. The CDR3 consists of 14 residues. Trimming cost V 4 bases and J 4 bases; bases outside gene matches: 3. The CDR3 here is CASSRTGGGYGYTF. The CDR3 DNA sequence: TGCGCCAGCAGCCGGACAGGGGGCGGCTATGGCTACACCTTC.

In its sample, this clonotype was seen a few times. The chain joins TRBV6-5 to TRBJ2-3; TRBD2 aligns across 7 bases. This CDR3 is 15 amino acids long. Germline lookup yields CDR1 MNHEY and CDR2 SVGAGI. The V gene end was trimmed by 0 bases and the J gene end by 3 bases; junction bases not matched to a gene: 3. The CDR3 loop reads CASSYSMGGTDTQYF. DNA of the CDR3: TGTGCCAGCAGTTACTCGATGGGAGGGACAGATACGCAGTATTTT.

The chain recombines TRBV5-1 with TRBJ2-1; TRBD2 matches at 8 bases. This CDR3 has 15 residues. The V segment lost 9 bases and the J segment 5 bases; nucleotides outside the gene matches: 13. Germline loops: CDR1 SGHRS, CDR2 YFSETQ. The CDR3 is CANIPGAGVHNEQFF. Here the CDR3 DNA reads TGCGCCAACATCCCCGGAGCGGGAGTTCACAATGAGCAGTTCTTC.

This clonotype occurred a few times. The J gene is TRBJ2-7, the V gene TRBV7-2; TRBD1 agrees at 7 bases. V dropped 6 bases and J dropped 5; count of bases not matched to a gene: 7. Germline CDR1 is SGHTA and CDR2 is FQGNSA. The CDR3 covers 13 residues. CDR3 protein: CASSPGGRNEQYF. CDR3 sequence (DNA): TGTGCCAGCAGTCCAGGGGGTAGGAACGAGCAGTACTTC. Filled out from reference TRBV7-2 and TRBJ2-7, the complete variable domain reads GAGVSQSPSNKVTEKGKDVELRCDPISGHTALYWYRQSLGQGLEFLIYFQGNSAPDKSGLPSDRFSAERTGGSVSTLTIQRTQQEDSAVYLCASSPGGRNEQYFGPGTRLTVT.